In this sample, the clone carrying this T cell receptor (beta chain) turned up a few times. Its antigen is not identified. The sample originates from a study of identical twins. Points from the study as a whole: Among out-of-frame alpha sequences shared by twins, low generation probability occurred in excess. The degree of excess twin sharing was weaker in beta out-of-frame sequences.

V lost 6 bases and J 2 bases, leaving 14 bases between the germline ends. CDR3 length: 15 amino acids. A universal primer site was created by template switching, with the cDNA bearing unique molecular identifiers. Via MiXCR, TCRdb re-called the 5' RACE reads, giving one row per CDR3 protein. The sample holds 500,000 to 650,000 distinct CDR3 sequences, approximately 20% seen once. Another study also made use of these data, one on yellow fever vaccine responses in identical twins. That paper adds: Twins reportedly appeared to share part of their vaccine T cell response while keeping part individual.

Sequencing used CD4+ T cells sorted from blood. J is TRBJ2-1 and V is TRBV12-3 or TRBV12-4; D is ambiguous. The source is a woman aged 18-35 years in good health. DNA for the CDR3: TGTGCCAGCAGCCTTGATAGTATTCCCTACAATGAGCAGTTCTTC. Protein product: CASSLDSIPYNEQFF.